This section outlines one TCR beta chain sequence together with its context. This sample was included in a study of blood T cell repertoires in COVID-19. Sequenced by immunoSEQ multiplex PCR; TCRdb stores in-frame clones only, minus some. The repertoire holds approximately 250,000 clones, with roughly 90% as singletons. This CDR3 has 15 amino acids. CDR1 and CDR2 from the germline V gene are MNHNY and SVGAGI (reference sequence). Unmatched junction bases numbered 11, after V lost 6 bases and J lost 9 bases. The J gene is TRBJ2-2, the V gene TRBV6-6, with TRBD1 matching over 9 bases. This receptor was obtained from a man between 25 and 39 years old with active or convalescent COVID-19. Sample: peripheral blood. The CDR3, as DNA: TGTGCCAGCAGGACCGGGACAGGGTATAGCCGGGAGCTGTTTTTT. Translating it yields CASRTGTGYSRELFF.